This T cell receptor (beta chain) was sequenced during a study of human CD8 memory T cell subsets. By UMI-labeled 5' RACE, the TCR beta libraries were made. Per the original methods: Functional CDR3 beta clonotype counts ranged from about 2,900 to 20,000 in each TCR beta library. TCRdb reanalyzed the 5' RACE reads, giving one entry per CDR3 protein sequence and no DNA. TCRdb, not the authors, supplied the V and J calls. The data include under 7,000 distinct CDR3 sequences; the top ten clones carry about a fifth. Exhausted-like traits marked the TPEX cells, which were CCR7+ PD-1+ TIGIT+ early memory CD8+ T cells. CDR3 length equals 11 residues. CDR1 is MNHEY and CDR2 is SVGAGI in the germline V gene.

Sequenced input: CD8+ T cells from PBMCs. This chain joins TRBV6-5 and TRBJ2-7; TCRdb designates TRBD1, a call that cannot be tested without DNA. The TCR sequence derives from a human donor in good health. The CDR3: CAGLKGYEQYF.